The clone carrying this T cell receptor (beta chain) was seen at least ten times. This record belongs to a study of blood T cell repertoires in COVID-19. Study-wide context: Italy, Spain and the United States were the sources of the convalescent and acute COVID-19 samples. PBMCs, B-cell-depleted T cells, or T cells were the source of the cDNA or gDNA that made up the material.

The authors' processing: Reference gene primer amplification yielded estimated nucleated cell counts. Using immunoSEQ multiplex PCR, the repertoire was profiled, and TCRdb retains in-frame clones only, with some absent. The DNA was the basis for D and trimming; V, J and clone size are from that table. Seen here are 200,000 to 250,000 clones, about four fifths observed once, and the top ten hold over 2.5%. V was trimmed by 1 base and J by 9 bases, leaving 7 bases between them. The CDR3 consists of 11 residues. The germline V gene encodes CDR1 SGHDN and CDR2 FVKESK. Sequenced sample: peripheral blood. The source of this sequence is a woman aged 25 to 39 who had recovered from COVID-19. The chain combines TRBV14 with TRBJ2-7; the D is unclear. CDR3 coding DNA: TGTGCCAGCAGCCAAGGATCGAGGCAGTACTTC. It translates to CASSQGSRQYF. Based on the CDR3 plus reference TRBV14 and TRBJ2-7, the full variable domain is EAGVTQFPSHSVIEKGQTVTLRCDPISGHDNLYWYRRVMGKEIKFLLHFVKESKQDESGMPNNRFLAERTGGTYSTLKVQPAELEDSGVYFCASSQGSRQYFGPGTRLTVT.